Reported below is one T cell receptor (beta chain). Its target is not known. This entry is derived from a study of lymphopenia after photon versus proton radiotherapy. The protocol was immunoSEQ multiplex PCR, while the TCRdb copy is restricted to in-frame clones and leaves out a portion. The sample yields 40,000 to 45,000 clones, around 83% seen once. Study results and limitations: In patients who died, overall survival fell as post-nadir TCR diversity dropped more. Under photons, naive T cells and diversity fell while effector/memory populations rose.

The CDR3 has 13 residues. Germline CDR1 and CDR2: SGHNT and YENEEA. The germline V and J ends were trimmed by 2 bases and 2 bases, with 4 bases remaining between them. This sequence was found in a woman aged 70-85 years with pancreatic cancer. Some clones in this sample may be carry-over from other donors' samples. The V call is TRBV11-3, the J call TRBJ2-1, with D hard to call. The specimen comprised peripheral blood, sampled from a patient treated with proton-based radiotherapy. The CDR3 loop is CASSLNAYNEQFF. The CDR3 DNA reads as TGTGCCAGCAGCTTAAACGCCTACAATGAGCAGTTCTTC.